The 15 T cell receptor beta chains below were found in one sample sequenced in a study of blood T cell repertoires in COVID-19. Produced via immunoSEQ multiplex PCR; TCRdb's table is partial and in-frame only. The sample shows 45,000 to 60,000 clones, around 86% of them seen only once. Material: peripheral blood. These receptors were taken from a woman in her sixties or seventies with acute or convalescent COVID-19.

The V gene is TRBV29-1, the J gene TRBJ1-1; possibly TRBD1 for D (6 bases). Germline V gene sequence: CDR1 SQVTM, CDR2 ANQGSEA. The CDR3 runs 13 residues. V shed 6 bases and J shed 6 bases, with 17 bases lying between them. The CDR3 sequence: CSVCVWTVSEAFF. The DNA of the CDR3 is TGCAGCGTCTGTGTATGGACAGTTTCTGAAGCTTTCTTT.

V and J are TRBV10-2 and TRBJ1-2, with D possibly TRBD1 on 5 matching bases. Trimming removed 4 bases from V and 11 bases from J, with 20 bases in between. This CDR3 contains 14 residues. Germline V gene data show CDR1 as WSHSY and CDR2 as SAAADI. The CDR3 region has the DNA TGCGCCAGCAGTGCTGACGGGACTCGGGGCGTATACACCTTC. This translates into CASSADGTRGVYTF.

The chain carries TRBV11-2 and TRBJ2-3; D is perhaps TRBD2 (6 bases). The CDR3 has 17 amino acids. Germline CDR1 reads SGHAT; CDR2 reads FQNNGV. V lost 6 bases to trimming and J lost 0 bases, with 19 bases between them. CDR3 in amino acids: CASSMGTYKMSTDTQYF. The CDR3, as DNA: TGTGCCAGCAGTATGGGGACTTATAAAATGAGCACAGATACGCAGTATTTT.

V usage is TRBV5-1 and J usage is TRBJ1-6; TRBD1 agrees at 8 bases. CDR3 length equals 15 residues. With V trimmed by 2 bases and J by 8 bases, 6 bases remained unmatched. Per germline, CDR1 SGHRS and CDR2 YFSETQ. In DNA, the CDR3 is TGCGCCAGCAGCTTTAGGACAGGGTCGGATTCACCCCTCCACTTT. This gives the protein CASSFRTGSDSPLHF.

The chain uses TRBV5-5 and TRBJ1-5; D possibly corresponds to TRBD1 (5 bases). V lost 0 bases to trimming and J lost 0 bases, with 7 bases between them. CDR3 length: 15 amino acids. Per germline, CDR1 SGHKS and CDR2 YYEKEE (reference sequence). CDR3: CASSLGDYSNQPQHF. CDR3 DNA: TGTGCCAGCAGCTTGGGGGACTATAGCAATCAGCCCCAGCATTTT.

The chain joins TRBV9 to TRBJ2-2, with D possibly being TRBD2 (5 bases). Germline CDR1 reads SGDLS; CDR2 reads YYNGEE. The CDR3 loop spans 17 amino acids. Trimming pared 3 bases from V and 2 bases from J, leaving 17 bases between. CDR3 region: CASSAGLTGSNTGELFF. The CDR3 DNA is TGTGCCAGCAGCGCGGGATTGACTGGGTCCAACACCGGGGAGCTGTTTTTT.

This clone showed up just once. V is TRBV5-6 and J is TRBJ2-3; 13 bases line up with TRBD2. Germline-derived CDR1 and CDR2 are SGHDT and YYEEEE. Trimming removed 4 bases from V and 2 bases from J; junction bases left unmatched: 4. The CDR3 consists of 16 residues. The CDR3 nucleotides are TGTGCCAGCAGCGTGGGACTAGCGGGGATCACAGATACGCAGTATTTT. This translates into CASSVGLAGITDTQYF. Based on the CDR3 plus reference TRBV5-6 and TRBJ2-3, the full variable domain is DAGVTQSPTHLIKTRGQQVTLRCSPKSGHDTVSWYQQALGQGPQFIFQYYEEEERQRGNFPDRFSGHQFPNYSSELNVNALLLGDSALYLCASSVGLAGITDTQYFGPGTRLTVL.

The chain joins TRBV19 to TRBJ1-6; 9 nucleotides align to TRBD1. The V gene end was trimmed by 8 bases and the J gene end by 7 bases; junction bases not matched to a gene: 6. The CDR3 has 14 residues. Germline V gene sequence: CDR1 LNHDA, CDR2 SQIVND (reference sequence). The CDR3, as DNA: TGTGCCAGTGAGCCCGGGACAGGGAATTCACCCCTCCACTTT. The encoded protein is CASEPGTGNSPLHF. Filled out from reference TRBV19 and TRBJ1-6, the complete variable domain reads DGGITQSPKYLFRKEGQNVTLSCEQNLNHDAMYWYRQDPGQGLRLIYYSQIVNDFQKGDIAEGYSVSREKKESFPLTVTSAQKNPTAFYLCASEPGTGNSPLHFGNGTRLTVT.

The chain combines TRBV30 with TRBJ2-1; 8 bases match TRBD1. Looked up from germline, CDR1 is GTSNPN and CDR2 is SVGIG (reference sequence). There are 15 residues in the CDR3. Trimming at V came to 2 bases and at J to 3 bases, leaving 6 bases not matched to a gene. The CDR3 spells CAWSQGAGSYNEQFF. The CDR3 DNA is TGTGCCTGGAGTCAGGGGGCGGGAAGCTACAATGAGCAGTTCTTC. The variable domain in full, completed from reference TRBV30 and TRBJ2-1, reads SQTIHQWPATLVQPVGSPLSLECTVEGTSNPNLYWYRQAAGRGLQLLFYSVGIGQISSEVPQNLSASRPQDRQFILSSKKLLLSDSGFYLCAWSQGAGSYNEQFFGPGTRLTVL.

V and J are TRBV14 and TRBJ1-6; D might be TRBD1 (6 bases). Germline CDR1 is SGHDN and CDR2 is FVKESK. Trimming removed 1 base at V and 8 bases at J, with 9 bases between. The CDR3 is 14 amino acids. As DNA, the CDR3 is TGTGCCAGCAGCCAAGTCAGGGGAGATTCACCCCTCCACTTT. Its protein is CASSQVRGDSPLHF.

This clone has only a few counts. The chain employs TRBV2 and TRBJ1-6, with D possibly matching TRBD1 (5 bases). Trimming shortened V by 4 bases and J by 9 bases, and 13 bases separated the two germline ends. Germline loops: CDR1 SNHLY, CDR2 FYNNEI. This CDR3 has 14 residues. For the CDR3, the DNA is TGTGCCAGCAGTGGGGGCTCCCGGAGTTCACCCCTCCACTTT. Its protein product is CASSGGSRSSPLHF.

The chain recombines TRBV5-4 with TRBJ2-1; 8 positions match TRBD1. J lost 6 bases, V lost 4 bases, and 15 bases had no gene match. There are 17 residues in the CDR3. Germline CDR1 reads SGHNT; CDR2 reads YYREEE (reference sequence). CDR3 amino acids: CASSPTGGRALGNEQFF. CDR3 in DNA: TGTGCCAGCAGCCCCACAGGGGGTCGCGCTCTGGGCAATGAGCAGTTCTTC.

The chain links TRBV29-1 to TRBJ1-2, with TRBD1 as a possible D gene (5 bases). The length of the CDR3 is 12 residues. V lost 3 bases, J lost 4 bases, and 9 bases lay in between. Germline loops: CDR1 SQVTM, CDR2 ANQGSEA. CDR3: CSVDRASYGYTF. CDR3 in DNA: TGCAGCGTTGACAGGGCATCCTATGGCTACACCTTC.

This clone appeared once. This chain uses TRBV6-6 with TRBJ2-7, with TRBD1 matching 7 bases. The CDR3 consists of 14 residues. Germline V gives CDR1 MNHNY, CDR2 SVGAGI (reference sequence). V was pared by 5 bases and J by 2 bases, with 6 bases of the junction left unmatched. CDR3 DNA: TGTGCCAGCAGTGCCGTAACAGGGGCCTACGAGCAGTACTTC. Translation: CASSAVTGAYEQYF.

The chain combines TRBV5-6 with TRBJ2-7, with D unresolved. This CDR3 contains 14 residues. Looked up from germline, CDR1 is SGHDT and CDR2 is YYEEEE. Trimming pared 1 base from V and 1 base from J, leaving 9 bases between. The CDR3 DNA follows: TGTGCCAGCAGCTTGTTGTACAGTTCCTACGAGCAGTACTTC. It encodes CASSLLYSSYEQYF.